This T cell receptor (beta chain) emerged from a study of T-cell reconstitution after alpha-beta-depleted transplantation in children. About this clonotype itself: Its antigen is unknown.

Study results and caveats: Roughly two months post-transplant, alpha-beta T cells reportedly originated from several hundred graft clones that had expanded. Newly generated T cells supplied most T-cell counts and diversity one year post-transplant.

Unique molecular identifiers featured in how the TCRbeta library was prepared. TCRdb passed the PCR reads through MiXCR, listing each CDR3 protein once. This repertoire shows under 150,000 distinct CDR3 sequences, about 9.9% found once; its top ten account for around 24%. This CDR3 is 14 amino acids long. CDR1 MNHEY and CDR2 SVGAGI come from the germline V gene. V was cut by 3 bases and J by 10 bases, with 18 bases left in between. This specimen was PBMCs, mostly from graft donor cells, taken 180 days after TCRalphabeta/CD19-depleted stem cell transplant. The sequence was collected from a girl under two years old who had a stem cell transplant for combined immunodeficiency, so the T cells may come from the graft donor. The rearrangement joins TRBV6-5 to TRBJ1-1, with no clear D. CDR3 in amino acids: CASSYGPVQGSAFF. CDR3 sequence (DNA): TGTGCCAGCAGTTATGGGCCGGTGCAAGGGTCAGCTTTCTTT.